The clone carrying this TCR beta chain came up once. The data are from a study of blood T cell repertoires in COVID-19. Whole-study context: PBMCs, B-cell-depleted T cells, or T cells provided the cDNA or gDNA that made up the material.

This CDR3 comprises 18 residues. Germline V gene data show CDR1 as MNHEY and CDR2 as SVGEGT. The germline V and J ends were trimmed by 6 bases and 4 bases, with 24 bases remaining between them. Only in-frame clones appear in the TCRdb table, and some are missing; sequencing was by immunoSEQ multiplex PCR. The data show hundreds of thousands of clones, with 88% seen just once and 6% to 6.5% held by the top ten. The V gene is TRBV6-2 or TRBV6-3, the J gene TRBJ2-2; weak D call: TRBD2 (7 bases). The sequence was collected from a woman aged 25 to 39 with COVID-19, enrolled during active disease. Material for sequencing was peripheral blood. The DNA for the CDR3 is TGTGCCAGCAGCGCCGGGGGGCGGTTCATCTTAAGCACCGGGGAGCTGTTTTTT. Translated, it gives CASSAGGRFILSTGELFF.